A selection of T cell receptor beta chains follows, all from one sample in a study of blood T cell repertoires in COVID-19. Here immunoSEQ multiplex PCR was the method, and the copy in TCRdb shows in-frame clones only, minus some. The repertoire holds 200,000 to 300,000 clones, with 86% as singletons. Source material: PBMCs or T cells enriched from blood (not recorded which). The source of these receptors is a woman between 18 and 29 years old who had recovered from COVID-19. Both conserved end residues are part of each CDR3. A D gene is named only where the DNA matches it firmly. Clone size appears in some rows only: once, few, many, or a class for an expanded clone.

d_call clone_size j_call v_call cdr3_nt cdr3_aa
TRBD1 . TRBJ1-1 TRBV2 TGTGCCAGCAGTAAAGGACAGGGGGTCAACACTGAAGCTTTCTTT CASSKGQGVNTEAFF
TRBD1 . TRBJ1-5 TRBV3-1/TRBV3-2 TGTGCCAGCAGCCAACGACAGGGGGCAGTTCAGCCCCAGCATTTT CASSQRQGAVQPQHF
TRBD1 . TRBJ2-1 TRBV12-5 TGTGCTAGTGGTTTGCCGACACGGGACAGGGATTCCACCTACAATGAGCAGTTCTTC CASGLPTRDRDSTYNEQFF
. . TRBJ2-7 TRBV4-2 TGTGCCAGCAGCCAAAATCGGGGTGGGTCCTACGAGCAGTACTTC CASSQNRGGSYEQYF
TRBD2 . TRBJ2-1 TRBV27 TGTGCCAGCGCGCGGGAGGCCCCCTGCAATGAGCAGTTCTTC CASAREAPCNEQFF
TRBD1 . TRBJ1-1 TRBV6-6 TGTGCCAGCCGGACAGGGGGAATGAACACTGAAGCTTTCTTT CASRTGGMNTEAFF
. . TRBJ2-7 TRBV11-2 TGTGCCAGCAGCTACCGCAGGGAAGGCCCCATATCCTACGAGCAGTACTTC CASSYRREGPISYEQYF
. many TRBJ1-1 TRBV28 TGTGCCAGCAGTAATTCTCAGGGGACGGACACTGAAGCTTTCTTT CASSNSQGTDTEAFF
. . TRBJ1-3 TRBV3-1/TRBV3-2 TGTGCCAGCAGCCCAGGGTTCTCTGGAAACACCATATATTTT CASSPGFSGNTIYF
TRBD2 . TRBJ2-3 TRBV7-2 TGTGCCAGCAGCTTAGTGAGGGCTAGCGGGGGGCACACAGATACGCAGTATTTT CASSLVRASGGHTDTQYF
TRBD1 . TRBJ2-7 TRBV19 TGTGCCAGTAGTCCAACGGCCTCCAGGACAGGGCAGTACTTC CASSPTASRTGQYF
. . TRBJ2-5 TRBV6-2/TRBV6-3 TGTGCCAGCAGTTACCGGAAGATGGACAGACTCCAAGAGACCCAGTACTTC CASSYRKMDRLQETQYF
TRBD1 . TRBJ1-2 TRBV2 TGTGCCAGCAACCTCTTATTTCAGGGGGATGGCTACACCTTC CASNLLFQGDGYTF
. . TRBJ1-1 TRBV5-4 TGTGCCAGCAGCCAGGGGCAGAGGAACACTGAAGCTTTCTTT CASSQGQRNTEAFF
. . TRBJ1-4 TRBV7-2 TGTGCCAGCGGGGCGCTCGCAACTAATGAAAAACTGTTTTTT CASGALATNEKLFF
TRBD1 . TRBJ1-2 TRBV6-2/TRBV6-3 TGTGCCAGCAGTTACTCGACAGGGACTAACTATGGCTACACCTTC CASSYSTGTNYGYTF
TRBD2 . TRBJ2-1 TRBV3-1/TRBV3-2 TGTGCCAGCAGCCAAGATCTCTTAGCGGGAGTGAGGAATGAGCAGTTCTTC CASSQDLLAGVRNEQFF
TRBD2 . TRBJ2-5 TRBV5-4 TGTGCCAGCAGCTTCCCCGGGACTAGACTCAAAGAGACCCAGTACTTC CASSFPGTRLKETQYF
. . TRBJ2-5 TRBV10-3 TGTGCCACAGGGGACCGGACTGAGACCCAGTACTTC CATGDRTETQYF
. . TRBJ2-5 TRBV19 TGTGCCAGTACCATGGGGCAGGGGAGTGGAGAGACCCAGTACTTC CASTMGQGSGETQYF
. once TRBJ2-7 TRBV19 TGTGCCAGTAGTATATTCCCCATTCTTCAGGGGCGCTTCTACGAGCAGTACTTC CASSIFPILQGRFYEQYF
. . TRBJ1-5 TRBV19 TGTGCCAGTAGCGACACCTATAGCAATCAGCCCCAGCATTTT CASSDTYSNQPQHF
TRBD1 . TRBJ1-2 TRBV4-3 TGCGCCAGCAGCCAGTCAGCGACAGGGGGCTATGGCTACACCTTC CASSQSATGGYGYTF
TRBD1 . TRBJ1-1 TRBV2 TGTGCCAGTCACCGGGACAGACTTCTTGAGAACACTGAAGCTTTCTTT CASHRDRLLENTEAFF
. . TRBJ2-1 TRBV27 TGTGCCAGCGCCATGGACAGCTACGGGTACAATGAGCAGTTCTTC CASAMDSYGYNEQFF
. . TRBJ1-5 TRBV19 TGTGCCAGTAAGGTAGGGGGACGGAATAGCAATCAGCCCCAGCATTTT CASKVGGRNSNQPQHF
TRBD1 few TRBJ1-5 TRBV27 TGTGCCAGCCGGGACAGGGCGTCCAATCAGCCCCAGCATTTT CASRDRASNQPQHF
. . TRBJ1-5 TRBV15 TGTGCCACCAGCCCCCAATATGGGGGGGCAGGTCAGCCCCAGCATTTT CATSPQYGGAGQPQHF
. . TRBJ1-2 TRBV30 TGTGCCTGGGCATCGGGGATCGCTGGCTACACCTTC CAWASGIAGYTF
TRBD2 . TRBJ2-1 TRBV7-9 TGTGCCAGCAGCCTTGGACTAGCGGGAGACAATGAGCAGTTCTTC CASSLGLAGDNEQFF
TRBD1 . TRBJ2-1 TRBV5-4 TGTGCCAGCAGCTTCAAACCCGGCGGACAGGGGAATGAGCAGTTCTTC CASSFKPGGQGNEQFF
TRBD2 . TRBJ2-7 TRBV9 TGTGCCAGCAGCGTAGGACTAGCGGGAGGTGGGGGCGAGCAGTACTTC CASSVGLAGGGGEQYF
. . TRBJ2-1 TRBV10-2 TGCGCCAGCAGTTCACCCCCCGGAGGTAGTACCTCCTACAATGAGCAGTTCTTC CASSSPPGGSTSYNEQFF
. . TRBJ2-1 TRBV28 TGTGCCAGCAGTTTACTAGCGTGGTACAATGAGCAGTTCTTC CASSLLAWYNEQFF
TRBD2 once TRBJ2-3 TRBV24-1 TGTGCCACCAGTGATTTGCCCTCCGCTAGCGGGACTCACACAGATACGCAGTATTTT CATSDLPSASGTHTDTQYF
. . TRBJ1-2 TRBV28 TGTGCCAGCAGTGGGAGTACTAACTATGGCTACACCTTC CASSGSTNYGYTF
. . TRBJ2-1 TRBV6-1 TGTGCCAGCAGTGAAGCCCAGTACGTATCCTACAATGAGCAGTTCTTC CASSEAQYVSYNEQFF
. . TRBJ1-5 TRBV2 TGTGCCACCACACGGGATAGCAATCAGCCCCAGCATTTT CATTRDSNQPQHF
. . TRBJ1-1 TRBV6-5 TGTGCCAGCAGTTACTCTTGGACAGCCGCAAATACTGAAGCTTTCTTT CASSYSWTAANTEAFF
. . TRBJ1-4 TRBV7-9 TGTGCCAGCAGCTTAGCCCATTTGGCGGGCCCAGGGGATGAAAAACTGTTTTTT CASSLAHLAGPGDEKLFF
TRBD2 . TRBJ2-3 TRBV7-2 TGTGCCAGCAGCTCGAACTCAAGACTAGCGGAGAACACAGATACGCAGTATTTT CASSSNSRLAENTDTQYF
TRBD1 . TRBJ2-1 TRBV5-1 TGCGCCAGCATCGTCGGGGACAGCTCCTACAATGAGCAGTTCTTC CASIVGDSSYNEQFF
TRBD1 . TRBJ1-2 TRBV7-9 TGTGCCAGCAGCTTAGAAAGCTGGACAGGGTCTGGCTACACCTTC CASSLESWTGSGYTF
. . TRBJ2-1 TRBV24-1 TGTGCCACCAGTGATAGGAGGGATCCTTTCACCTACAATGAGCAGTTCTTC CATSDRRDPFTYNEQFF
. . TRBJ1-1 TRBV12-3/TRBV12-4 TGTGCCAGCCGCAACCTAATGAACACTGAAGCTTTCTTT CASRNLMNTEAFF
. once TRBJ2-3 TRBV21-1 TGTGCCAGCAGCAAAGAGTCTAGCGGGGGGGCCTGCACAGATACGCAGTATTTT CASSKESSGGACTDTQYF
. once TRBJ1-2 TRBV15 TGTGCCACCAGCAGAGATCGCGGCACCCGGAATGGAGGCTACACCTTC CATSRDRGTRNGGYTF
. . TRBJ2-2 TRBV7-2 TGTGCCATCAAGACAGTCTATCCGAACACCGGGGAGCTGTTTTTT CAIKTVYPNTGELFF